These T cell receptor beta chains were read from a single sample in a study of blood T cells in healthy people across ages. TCRdb re-analysed the 5' RACE reads in MiXCR, keeping a single row per CDR3 protein. The data contain 1,500,000 or so distinct CDR3 sequences, 59% of them singletons. Material: blood. The receptors come from a man aged 18 to 30 in good health. CDR3s include the opening cysteine and the closing phenylalanine or tryptophan. The D gene is left open where the match is weak. Only part of the rows carry a size: once, few, many, or a class if the clone is expanded.

clone_size | j_call | v_call | d_call | cdr3_nt | cdr3_aa
once | TRBJ2-1 | TRBV29-1 | NA | TGCAGCGAGAAGGGGGTGGGCTACAATGAGCAGTTCTTC | CSEKGVGYNEQFF
NA | TRBJ2-3 | TRBV5-1 | NA | TGCGCCAGCAGCTGGGCCCAAGACAACACAGATACGCAGTATTTT | CASSWAQDNTDTQYF
NA | TRBJ2-3 | TRBV5-6 | NA | TGTGCCAGCAGCGCACCCGACAGCCCCACAGATACGCAGTATTTT | CASSAPDSPTDTQYF
NA | TRBJ2-5 | TRBV7-2 | TRBD1 | TGTGCCAGCAGCTCGGGACAGCGGCTGGAGACCCAGTACTTC | CASSSGQRLETQYF
NA | TRBJ1-2 | TRBV7-9 | NA | TGTACCAGCACCGTCTTAGTTGGCTACACCTTC | CTSTVLVGYTF
few | TRBJ1-2 | TRBV27 | NA | TGTGCCAGCCTGGGACGGAAGTCTAACTATGGCTACACCTTC | CASLGRKSNYGYTF
NA | TRBJ2-1 | TRBV29-1 | NA | TGCAGCGCCACTGGTGGGCTAGTGGGCTACAATGAGCAGTTCTTC | CSATGGLVGYNEQFF
NA | TRBJ2-1 | TRBV4-2 | NA | TGTGCCAGCAGCCAAGATGTGCGGGCTAGTGTCTACAATGAGCAGTTCTTC | CASSQDVRASVYNEQFF
few | TRBJ2-5 | TRBV29-1 | NA | TGCAGCGCCGAACCGGGGGAAGAGACCCAGTACTTC | CSAEPGEETQYF
few | TRBJ2-1 | TRBV7-9 | NA | TGTGCCAGCAGCTCAACCGGGCGGTGGGCCGAGCAGTTCTTC | CASSSTGRWAEQFF
NA | TRBJ2-3 | TRBV7-2 | NA | TGTGCCAGCAGCTTAAGAGCGGCCCTGGGAGATACGCAGTATTTT | CASSLRAALGDTQYF
NA | TRBJ1-2 | TRBV10-2 | NA | TGCGCCAGCAACCCCAGGGAGGTCTATGGCTACACCTTC | CASNPREVYGYTF
once | TRBJ2-5 | TRBV4-1 | NA | TGCGCCAGCAGCCAAGGTTCGGTCAGCGGAGAGACCCAGTACTTC | CASSQGSVSGETQYF
NA | TRBJ2-3 | TRBV30 | TRBD2 | TGTGCCTGGAGTGTAGCTTCGGGACTAGCTGGCGCAGATACGCAGTATTTT | CAWSVASGLAGADTQYF
NA | TRBJ1-2 | TRBV4-3 | TRBD1 | TGCGCCAGCAGCCAGACGACAGGGGCTTCTAACTATGGCTACACCTTC | CASSQTTGASNYGYTF
few | TRBJ2-7 | TRBV20-1 | NA | TGCAGTGCTAGAGGGACCCGGGACTCCCCTTACGAGCAGTACTTC | CSARGTRDSPYEQYF
many | TRBJ2-1 | TRBV29-1 | TRBD1 | TGCAGCGTACAGACAGGGAGTAGGAAGGAGCGGGAGCAGTTCTTC | CSVQTGSRKEREQFF
few | TRBJ1-6 | TRBV10-3 | TRBD1 | TGTGCCATCAGTGACCTGGGACAGGACTTTAATTCACCCCTCCACTTT | CAISDLGQDFNSPLHF
few | TRBJ2-3 | TRBV4-1 | NA | TGCGCCAGCAGCCCAGGATGGGGGGGCACAGATACGCAGTATTTT | CASSPGWGGTDTQYF
once | TRBJ1-2 | TRBV12-3/TRBV12-4 | NA | TGTGCCAGCAGCCCCGATAGATCGTATGGCCACACCTTC | CASSPDRSYGHTF
NA | TRBJ1-6 | TRBV25-1 | NA | TGTGCCAGCAGAGAACAGGGAGCAGGCAATGGTTCACCCCTCCACTTT | CASREQGAGNGSPLHF
NA | TRBJ2-1 | TRBV6-6 | NA | TGTGCCAGCAGTTACTCAGACTCCTACGAGCAGTTCTTC | CASSYSDSYEQFF
NA | TRBJ2-7 | TRBV12-3/TRBV12-4 | TRBD1 | TGTGCCAGCAGTTTGAAGGAGGACAGGGGGCTAAACGAGCAGTACTTC | CASSLKEDRGLNEQYF
few | TRBJ2-4 | TRBV6-5 | NA | TGTGCCAGCAGTTCCGCGGACGTTAAAAGAAACATTCAGTACTTC | CASSSADVKRNIQYF
few | TRBJ2-5 | TRBV7-7 | TRBD2 | TGTGCTAGCAGCTTAGGCCTAGCGGGGCCTCAAGAGACCCAGTACTTC | CASSLGLAGPQETQYF
NA | TRBJ2-3 | TRBV12-5 | NA | TGTGCTAGCCGCGGGACAGCATTAACAGATACGCAGTATTTT | CASRGTALTDTQYF
NA | TRBJ2-7 | TRBV6-2/TRBV6-3 | NA | TGTGCCAGCAGAAAGGGAGATTACGAGCAGTACTTC | CASRKGDYEQYF
few | TRBJ2-7 | TRBV29-1 | TRBD2 | TGCAGCGTTGGGGCGGGAGGGCCTGCCGAGCAGTACTTC | CSVGAGGPAEQYF
NA | TRBJ1-5 | TRBV10-3 | NA | TGTGCCATCAGCGAAGAGGGGTATCAGCCCCAGCATTTT | CAISEEGYQPQHF
NA | TRBJ1-2 | TRBV29-1 | TRBD1 | TGCGGCGTTGAAGTCCCACAGGGGAACTATGGCTACACCTTC | CGVEVPQGNYGYTF
few | TRBJ2-7 | TRBV3-1 | NA | TGTGCCAGCAGCCAGTGGAACAGGGAATTAGGCGAGCAGTACTTC | CASSQWNRELGEQYF
NA | TRBJ2-7 | TRBV7-2 | TRBD2 | TGTGCCAGCAGCGCAAGACTAGCGCGACAACCCTACGGGCAGTACTTC | CASSARLARQPYGQYF
NA | TRBJ1-6 | TRBV12-3/TRBV12-4 | NA | TGTGCCAGCAGCCAACTATCCCCCATCTATAATTCACCCCTCCACTTT | CASSQLSPIYNSPLHF
NA | TRBJ2-5 | TRBV6-4 | TRBD2 | TGTGCCAGCAGTTATCCTGGGCGGGGGGCGCAGGAGACCCAGTACTTC | CASSYPGRGAQETQYF
few | TRBJ2-7 | TRBV27 | TRBD1 | TGTGCCAGCAGTGCCGGGACAGGGCCCTACGAGCAGTACTTC | CASSAGTGPYEQYF
NA | TRBJ2-7 | TRBV6-2/TRBV6-3 | TRBD2 | TGTGCCAGCAGTTACGGGGAGGGCCGATCCTACGAGCAGTACTTC | CASSYGEGRSYEQYF
NA | TRBJ2-3 | TRBV6-2/TRBV6-3 | TRBD2 | TGTGCCAGCACTCACAGCGCCGGGACTAGCACCGGCACAGATACGCAGTATTTT | CASTHSAGTSTGTDTQYF
NA | TRBJ2-7 | TRBV20-1 | NA | TGCAGTGCTAACCGGGACCCCTGGGCCGAGCAGTACTTC | CSANRDPWAEQYF
NA | TRBJ1-4 | TRBV20-1 | NA | TGCAGTGCTAGTGGGGGGGAGGAAAAACTGTTTTTT | CSASGGEEKLFF
NA | TRBJ1-1 | TRBV24-1 | NA | TGTGCCACCTCACTGGGGACTGAAGCTTTCTTT | CATSLGTEAFF
NA | TRBJ2-7 | TRBV12-3/TRBV12-4 | TRBD1 | TGTGCCAGCAGGACAGGGGGTGCAGGGAACGAGCAGTACTTC | CASRTGGAGNEQYF
NA | TRBJ2-1 | TRBV7-9 | TRBD2 | TGTGCCAGCAGCTTAAGGGCTAGCGGGGGCCCTCAGTTCTTC | CASSLRASGGPQFF
NA | TRBJ2-1 | TRBV12-3/TRBV12-4 | TRBD2 | TGTGCCAGCAGCCCCCCCTGGGGGGGAAGGGCCTACAATGAGCAGTTCTTC | CASSPPWGGRAYNEQFF
NA | TRBJ2-7 | TRBV12-5 | TRBD1 | TGTGCTAGTGGTTTGAATGGACAGGGCCTCGCCTACGAGCAGTACTTC | CASGLNGQGLAYEQYF